This passage covers 16 T cell receptor beta chains from one sample sequenced in a study of T-cell memory formation after mild COVID-19. MiXCR, applied by TCRdb to the 5' RACE reads, yields one record per CDR3 protein. Of about 130,000 distinct CDR3 sequences listed, approximately 6.3% are singletons. What was sequenced was PBMCs or a T cell subset sorted from them (not recorded which). The receptors stem from an adult woman who had mild COVID-19 (a few samples of this study predate the infection). Cell type and time point are not known.

The table lists this clonotype with many counts. The chain combines TRBV12-3 or TRBV12-4 with TRBJ2-6; 7 positions agree with TRBD1. This CDR3 comprises 18 residues. J gave up 0 bases and V 3 bases, and 8 bases lay outside the gene matches. The CDR3 DNA is TGTGCCAGCAGTTTTCGTCACAGGGGCCCCTCTGGGGCCAACGTCCTGACTTTC. It encodes CASSFRHRGPSGANVLTF.

This clonotype has at least ten counts. The chain combines TRBV20-1 with TRBJ2-5, with a tentative D call TRBD2 (6 bases). V lost 4 bases to trimming and J lost 7 bases, with 22 bases between them. The germline gives CDR1 DFQATT, CDR2 SNEGSKA (reference sequence). The CDR3 is 15 amino acids. The CDR3 sequence: CSATPPPRRVGTQYF. The DNA of the CDR3 is TGCAGTGCTACACCCCCCCCGAGGAGGGTCGGGACCCAGTACTTC.

The V and J genes are TRBV6-5 and TRBJ2-7; D gene uncertain. V shed 4 bases and J shed 2 bases, with 6 bases lying between them. Germline assignment: CDR1 MNHEY and CDR2 SVGAGI. CDR3 length: 12 residues. DNA for the CDR3: TGTGCCAGCAGTTCTTGGCCCTACGAGCAGTACTTC. Residues: CASSSWPYEQYF.

This clonotype has at least ten counts. V gene TRBV7-6 combines with J gene TRBJ2-1, with D perhaps TRBD1 or TRBD2 (5 bases each). The CDR3 loop spans 11 amino acids. V shed 5 bases and J shed 10 bases, with 9 bases lying between them. Germline values: CDR1 SGHVS, CDR2 FNYEAQ. The CDR3 DNA reads TGTGCCAGCAGCGTCTGGGGGGAGCAGTTCTTC. Translating gives CASSVWGEQFF.

This sequence joins TRBV7-3 and TRBJ2-2, with D unclear. CDR1 and CDR2 from the germline V gene are SGHTA and FQGTGA. The V end lost 5 bases, the J end lost 3 bases, and 10 bases lay between the germline ends. The CDR3 has 14 residues. The CDR3 reads CASSDSEYTGELFF. The CDR3 nucleotides read TGTGCCAGCAGCGATTCAGAGTACACCGGGGAGCTGTTTTTT.

The rearrangement joins TRBV7-9 to TRBJ1-3, with TRBD1 identical over 7 bases. The V gene end was trimmed by 5 bases and the J gene end by 0 bases; junction bases not matched to a gene: 4. Germline values: CDR1 SEHNR, CDR2 FQNEAQ (reference sequence). The CDR3 is made up of 15 amino acids. The CDR3 here is CASSTGTDSGNTIYF. CDR3 bases: TGTGCCAGCAGCACGGGGACAGACTCTGGAAACACCATATATTTT.

The V gene is TRBV5-5, the J gene TRBJ2-7; D is undetermined. CDR1 and CDR2 from the germline V gene are SGHKS and YYEKEE (reference sequence). The CDR3 is made up of 14 amino acids. V was pared by 0 bases and J by 4 bases, with 11 bases between. Written as DNA, the CDR3 is TGTGCCAGCAGCTTGGAGGTCGTTGTGTACGAGCAGTACTTC. Protein: CASSLEVVVYEQYF.

The sample holds a few counts of this clonotype. This rearrangement joins TRBV7-2 to TRBJ2-1; TRBD2 matches 11 bases. V dropped 5 bases and J dropped 4; count of bases not matched to a gene: 4. Germline V gene sequence: CDR1 SGHTA, CDR2 FQGNSA. There are 15 residues in the CDR3. The CDR3 DNA reads TGTGCCAGCAGCCCTAGCGGGGGGCCATACAATGAGCAGTTCTTC. Encoded protein: CASSPSGGPYNEQFF. Full variable domain (remainder filled in from reference TRBV7-2 and TRBJ2-1): GAGVSQSPSNKVTEKGKDVELRCDPISGHTALYWYRQSLGQGLEFLIYFQGNSAPDKSGLPSDRFSAERTGGSVSTLTIQRTQQEDSAVYLCASSPSGGPYNEQFFGPGTRLTVL.

This clonotype was observed at least ten times. The chain combines TRBV11-1 with TRBJ1-1; TRBD1 aligns across 8 bases. V was clipped by 5 bases and J by 6 bases; unmatched bases: 11. The CDR3 sequence is 15 residues long. CDR1 and CDR2 (germline): SGHAT, FQDESV (reference sequence). CDR3 in amino acids: CASSPEGQGRAEAFF. The CDR3 bases are TGTGCCAGCAGCCCAGAAGGACAGGGTCGGGCTGAAGCTTTCTTT.

The chain is built from TRBV12-3 or TRBV12-4 and TRBJ2-7, with 9 bases aligning to TRBD1. J lost 6 bases, V lost 5 bases, and 8 bases had no gene match. The CDR3 is 14 amino acids. The CDR3 spells CASSPRTGAGEQYF. CDR3 nucleotides: TGTGCCAGCAGTCCCCGGACAGGGGCTGGCGAGCAGTACTTC.

In this sample, this clonotype turned up many times. The rearrangement joins TRBV5-1 to TRBJ2-3; D call uncertain. CDR1 SGHRS and CDR2 YFSETQ come from the germline V gene. There are 16 residues in the CDR3. V was trimmed by 0 bases and J by 2 bases, leaving 13 bases between them. CDR3 residues: CASSLGAVGSTDTQYF. Here the CDR3 DNA reads TGCGCCAGCAGCTTGGGCGCGGTGGGCTCCACAGATACGCAGTATTTT.

This clonotype was found a few times. The V gene is TRBV4-2, the J gene TRBJ2-1; D ambiguous. CDR1 and CDR2 (germline): LGHNA, YNFKEQ. V lost 1 base and J lost 10, with 5 bases in between. This CDR3 is 11 amino acids long. For the CDR3, the DNA is TGTGCCAGCAGCCAAGGAGGAGAGCAGTTCTTC. Translation: CASSQGGEQFF.

This clonotype was counted many times. The V and J genes are TRBV18 and TRBJ2-7; D is perhaps TRBD1 or TRBD2 (5 bases each). Germline-derived CDR1 and CDR2 are KGHSH and LQKENI. Trimming pared 5 bases from V and 3 bases from J, leaving 14 bases between. This CDR3 region has 14 residues. The CDR3 is CASSFPGRNYEQYF. CDR3 coding DNA: TGTGCCAGCTCATTTCCGGGACGGAACTACGAGCAGTACTTC.

This clonotype occurred many times. The rearrangement links TRBV5-5 to TRBJ1-6; TRBD1 matches 7 bases. J gave up 10 bases and V 6 bases, and 7 bases lay outside the gene matches. CDR3 length equals 13 residues. The germline V gene has CDR1 SGHKS and CDR2 YYEKEE (reference sequence). The CDR3 coding sequence is TGTGCCAGCAACAGGGGCCCGGCCTCACCCCTCCACTTT. This gives the protein CASNRGPASPLHF.

The chain recombines TRBV12-3 or TRBV12-4 with TRBJ1-2; D is undetermined. CDR3 length: 11 amino acids. V was trimmed by 6 bases and J by 8 bases, leaving 10 bases between them. The DNA of the CDR3 is TGTGCCAGCAGCCTTGATACAGGCTACACCTTC. Protein sequence: CASSLDTGYTF.

This clonotype has a count of ten or more. The CDR3 DNA sequence: TGTGCCAGCAGTCGTACAGGGAGCGCTGAAGCTTTCTTT. Translated: CASSRTGSAEAFF. The chain carries TRBV6-6 and TRBJ1-1; the D gene is possibly TRBD1 (6 bases). The germline gives CDR1 MNHNY, CDR2 SVGAGI (reference sequence). Deletions cut 5 bases from V and 6 bases from J, with 13 bases between. The CDR3 is 13 amino acids.